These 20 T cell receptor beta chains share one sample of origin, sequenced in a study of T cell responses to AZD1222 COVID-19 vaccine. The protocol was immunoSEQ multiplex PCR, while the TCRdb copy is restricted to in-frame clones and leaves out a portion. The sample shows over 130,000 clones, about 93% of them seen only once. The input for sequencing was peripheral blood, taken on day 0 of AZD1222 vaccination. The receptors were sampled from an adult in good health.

The CDR3 coding sequence is TGTGCCAGCACCCGGAGGACAGGGACTGAAGCTTTCTTT. Its translation is CASTRRTGTEAFF. V usage is TRBV5-4 and J usage is TRBJ1-1; 8 positions match TRBD1. The CDR3 loop spans 13 amino acids. V lost 6 bases, J lost 5 bases, and 6 bases stayed unmatched. The germline gives CDR1 SGHNT, CDR2 YYREEE (reference sequence).

The CDR3 loop is CASSQNRGNRGEKLFF. CDR3 DNA: TGTGCCAGCAGCCAAAATAGGGGAAATCGAGGTGAAAAACTGTTTTTT. The chain recombines TRBV4-2 with TRBJ1-4, with D perhaps TRBD1 (5 bases). CDR1 is LGHNA, CDR2 YNFKEQ, per germline. This CDR3 has 16 amino acids. Trimming took 2 bases from V and 7 from J, leaving 17 bases between them.

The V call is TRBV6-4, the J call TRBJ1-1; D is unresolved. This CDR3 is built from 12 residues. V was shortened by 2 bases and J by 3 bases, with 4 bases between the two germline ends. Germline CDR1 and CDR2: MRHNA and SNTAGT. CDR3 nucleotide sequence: TGTGCCAGCAGTGACGGGCACACTGAAGCTTTCTTT. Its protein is CASSDGHTEAFF.

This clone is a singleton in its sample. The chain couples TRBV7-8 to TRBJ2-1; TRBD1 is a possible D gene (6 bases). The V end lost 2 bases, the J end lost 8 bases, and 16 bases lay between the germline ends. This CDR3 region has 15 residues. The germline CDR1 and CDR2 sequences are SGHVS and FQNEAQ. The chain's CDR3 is CASSLLDLQGYEQFF. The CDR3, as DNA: TGTGCCAGCAGCTTATTGGATCTACAGGGCTATGAGCAGTTCTTC.

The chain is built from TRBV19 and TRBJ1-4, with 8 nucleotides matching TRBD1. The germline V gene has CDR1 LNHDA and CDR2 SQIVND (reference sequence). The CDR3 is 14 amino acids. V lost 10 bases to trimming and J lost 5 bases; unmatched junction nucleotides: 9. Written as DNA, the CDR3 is TGTGCCACCAAACCGACAGGGGCAAATGAAAAACTGTTTTTT. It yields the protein CATKPTGANEKLFF.

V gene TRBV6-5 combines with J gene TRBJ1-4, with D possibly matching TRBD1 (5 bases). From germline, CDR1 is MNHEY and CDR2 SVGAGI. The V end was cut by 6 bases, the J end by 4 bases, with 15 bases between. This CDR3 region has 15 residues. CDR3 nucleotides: TGTGCCAGCAGCCCAACCGGGGGTGGTAATGAAAAACTGTTTTTT. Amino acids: CASSPTGGGNEKLFF.

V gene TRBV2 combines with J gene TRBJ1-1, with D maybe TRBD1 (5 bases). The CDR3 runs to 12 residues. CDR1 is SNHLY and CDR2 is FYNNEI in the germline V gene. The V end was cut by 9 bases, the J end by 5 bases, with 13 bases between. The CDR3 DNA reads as TGTGCCAGGGGGGATGTGGGTACTGAAGCTTTCTTT. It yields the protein CARGDVGTEAFF.

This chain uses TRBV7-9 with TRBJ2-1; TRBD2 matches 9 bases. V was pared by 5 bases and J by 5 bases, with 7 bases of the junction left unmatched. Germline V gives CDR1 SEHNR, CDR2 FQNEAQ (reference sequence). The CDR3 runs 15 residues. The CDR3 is CASSPRGTSNNEQFF. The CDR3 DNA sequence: TGTGCCAGCAGCCCCCGTGGGACTAGCAACAATGAGCAGTTCTTC.

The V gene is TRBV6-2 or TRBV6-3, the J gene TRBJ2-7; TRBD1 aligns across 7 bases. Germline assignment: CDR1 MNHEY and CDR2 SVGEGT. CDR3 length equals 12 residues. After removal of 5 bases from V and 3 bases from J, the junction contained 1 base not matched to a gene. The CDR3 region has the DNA TGTGCCAGCAGTGACAGGGTCTACGAGCAGTACGTC. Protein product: CASSDRVYEQYV.

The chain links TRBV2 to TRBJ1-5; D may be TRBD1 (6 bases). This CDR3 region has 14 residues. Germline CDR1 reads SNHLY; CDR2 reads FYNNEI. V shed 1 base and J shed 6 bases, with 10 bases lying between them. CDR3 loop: CASSEGGHGQPQHF. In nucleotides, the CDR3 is TGTGCCAGCAGTGAAGGGGGGCATGGTCAGCCCCAGCATTTT. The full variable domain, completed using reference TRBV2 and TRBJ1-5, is EPEVTQTPSHQVTQMGQEVILRCVPISNHLYFYWYRQILGQKVEFLVSFYNNEISEKSEIFDDQFSVERPDGSNFTLKIRSTKLEDSAMYFCASSEGGHGQPQHFGDGTRLSIL.

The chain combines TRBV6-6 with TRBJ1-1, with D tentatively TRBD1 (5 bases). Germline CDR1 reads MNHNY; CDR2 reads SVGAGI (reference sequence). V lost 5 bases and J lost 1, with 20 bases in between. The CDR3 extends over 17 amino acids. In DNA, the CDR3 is TGTGCCAGCAGTCAATTTCCAGGGCAGTCTAGGAACACTGAAGCTTTCTTT. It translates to CASSQFPGQSRNTEAFF.

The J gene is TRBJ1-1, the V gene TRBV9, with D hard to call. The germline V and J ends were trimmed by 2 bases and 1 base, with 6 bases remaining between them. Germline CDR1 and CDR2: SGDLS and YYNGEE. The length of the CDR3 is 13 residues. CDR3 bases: TGTGCCAGCAGCGTTTGGGAGAACACTGAAGCTTTCTTT. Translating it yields CASSVWENTEAFF.

The DNA of the CDR3 is TGTGCCAGCAGCTTTTTACCGGGACAGGCGGTTAACACTGAAGCTTTCTTT. Translating gives CASSFLPGQAVNTEAFF. The chain joins TRBV11-2 to TRBJ1-1; 8 bases fit TRBD1. The ends lost 3 bases at V and 2 bases at J; junction bases unmatched: 11. CDR3 length: 17 residues. From germline, CDR1 is SGHAT and CDR2 FQNNGV.

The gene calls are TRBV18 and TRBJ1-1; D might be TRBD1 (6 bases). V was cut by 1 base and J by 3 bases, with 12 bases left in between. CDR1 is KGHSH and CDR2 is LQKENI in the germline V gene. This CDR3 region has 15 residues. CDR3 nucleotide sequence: TGTGCCAGCTCACCACAAAGGGGGGGCCACACTGAAGCTTTCTTT. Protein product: CASSPQRGGHTEAFF.

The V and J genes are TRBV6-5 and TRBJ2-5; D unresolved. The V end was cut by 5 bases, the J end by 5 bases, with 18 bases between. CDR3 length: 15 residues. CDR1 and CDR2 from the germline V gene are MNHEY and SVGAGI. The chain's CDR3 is CASSISAPTGETQYF. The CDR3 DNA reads TGTGCCAGCAGTATCTCGGCGCCCACTGGGGAGACCCAGTACTTC.

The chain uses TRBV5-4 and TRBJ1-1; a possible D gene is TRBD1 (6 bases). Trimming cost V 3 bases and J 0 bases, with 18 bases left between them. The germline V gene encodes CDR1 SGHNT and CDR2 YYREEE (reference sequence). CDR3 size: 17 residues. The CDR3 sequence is CASSSGQSLGMNTEAFF. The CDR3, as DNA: TGTGCCAGCAGCTCCGGACAGTCCTTAGGGATGAACACTGAAGCTTTCTTT.

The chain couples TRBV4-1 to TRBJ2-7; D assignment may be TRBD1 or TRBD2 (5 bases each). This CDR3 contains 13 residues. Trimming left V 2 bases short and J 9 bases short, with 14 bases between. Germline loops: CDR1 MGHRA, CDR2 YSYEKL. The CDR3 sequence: CASSQTRGDRQYV. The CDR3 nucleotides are TGCGCCAGCAGCCAAACCCGGGGAGACAGGCAGTACGTC.

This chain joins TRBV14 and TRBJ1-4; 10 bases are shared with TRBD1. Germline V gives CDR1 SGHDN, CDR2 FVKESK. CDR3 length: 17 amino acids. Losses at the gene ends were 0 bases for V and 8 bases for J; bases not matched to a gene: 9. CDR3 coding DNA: TGTGCCAGCAGCCAAGAAGGGACAGGGGTTATCGGAGAAAAACTGTTTTTT. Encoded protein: CASSQEGTGVIGEKLFF.

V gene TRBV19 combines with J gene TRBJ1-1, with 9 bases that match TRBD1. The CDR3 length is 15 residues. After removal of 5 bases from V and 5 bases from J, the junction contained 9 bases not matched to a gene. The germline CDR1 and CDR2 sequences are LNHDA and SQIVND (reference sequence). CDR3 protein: CASSFFPGQGTEAFF. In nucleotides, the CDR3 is TGTGCCAGTAGTTTTTTTCCGGGACAGGGAACTGAAGCTTTCTTT.

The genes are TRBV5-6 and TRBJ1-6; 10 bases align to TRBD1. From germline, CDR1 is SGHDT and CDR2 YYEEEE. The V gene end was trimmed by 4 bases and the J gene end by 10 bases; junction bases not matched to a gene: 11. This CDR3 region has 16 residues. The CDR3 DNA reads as TGTGCCAGCAGCCCACTCGGGACAGGGGAAAGATCACCCCTCCACTTT. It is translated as CASSPLGTGERSPLHF.